The rows below give T cell receptor beta chains drawn from one sample of a study of T cells in Graves' hyperthyroidism and ophthalmopathy. TCRdb independently ran MiXCR on the multiplex PCR reads; one entry per CDR3 protein. The table records over 550,000 distinct CDR3 sequences, 16% of them present only once. Specimen: blood. The receptors here all came from a woman between 18 and 29 years old with Graves' hyperthyroidism. The CDR3 runs from the conserved cysteine through the conserved F or W. A D gene is named only where the DNA matches it firmly. Size is omitted from some rows. Given values are once, few, many or a class for expanded clones.

CDR3,DNA,size,V,D,J
CASSNRADTEAFF,TGTGCCAGCAGCAACAGGGCCGACACTGAAGCTTTCTTT,many,TRBV11-2,-,TRBJ1-1
CASTGLAGVFEQFF,TGTGCCTCAACGGGACTAGCGGGAGTATTTGAGCAGTTCTTC,few,TRBV30,TRBD2,TRBJ2-1
CASSARDGGIQETQYF,TGTGCCAGCAGTGCACGGGACGGCGGGATACAAGAGACCCAGTACTTC,many,TRBV6-1,-,TRBJ2-5
CASSYSGLSSSYEQYF,TGTGCCAGCAGTTACTCGGGACTTTCGAGCTCCTACGAGCAGTACTTC,-,TRBV6-2/TRBV6-3,-,TRBJ2-7
CASSRQGYGYTF,TGTGCCAGCAGTCGACAGGGGTATGGCTACACCTTC,many,TRBV6-1,TRBD1,TRBJ1-2
CASSLGPGHSSGNTIYF,TGTGCCAGCAGCTTAGGCCCGGGACACTCCTCTGGAAACACCATATATTTT,-,TRBV7-6,-,TRBJ1-3
CASSLVGAVTGELFF,TGTGCCAGCAGCTTAGTAGGGGCAGTAACCGGGGAGCTGTTTTTT,many,TRBV11-2,-,TRBJ2-2
CASSLYLDGYTF,TGCGCCAGCAGCTTGTATCTGGATGGCTACACCTTC,-,TRBV5-1,-,TRBJ1-2
CASSFWTGNTGELFF,TGCGCCAGCAGCTTCTGGACAGGGAACACCGGGGAGCTGTTTTTT,many,TRBV5-1,TRBD1,TRBJ2-2
CASSLFLTEAFF,TGTGCCAGCAGCCTCTTTTTAACTGAAGCTTTCTTT,-,TRBV14,-,TRBJ1-1
CASSYKRGHNQPQHF,TGTGCCAGCAGTTACAAAAGGGGCCACAATCAGCCCCAGCATTTT,-,TRBV6-2/TRBV6-3,-,TRBJ1-5
CASSLARAAGNTIYF,TGTGCCAGCAGTTTAGCGCGGGCAGCTGGAAACACCATATATTTT,-,TRBV12-3/TRBV12-4,-,TRBJ1-3
CASSRDRAYNEQFF,TGTGCCAGCAGTCGGGACAGGGCCTACAATGAGCAGTTCTTC,many,TRBV5-6,TRBD1,TRBJ2-1
CASSSNRDLMGYGYTF,TGTGCCAGCAGTAGCAACCGGGACCTAATGGGGTATGGCTACACCTTC,-,TRBV3-1,-,TRBJ1-2
CSVSSGNTIYF,TGCAGCGTATCCTCTGGAAACACCATATATTTT,-,TRBV29-1,-,TRBJ1-3
CASIQGSGNAYNEQFF,TGTGCCAGTATTCAAGGTTCGGGGAACGCCTACAATGAGCAGTTCTTC,-,TRBV19,-,TRBJ2-1
CVEGLAGRTDTQYF,TGTGTCGAGGGACTAGCGGGCCGCACAGATACGCAGTATTTT,few,TRBV7-2,TRBD2,TRBJ2-3
CASSGQNGYTF,TGTGCCAGCAGTGGACAGAATGGCTACACCTTC,few,TRBV12-3/TRBV12-4,-,TRBJ1-2
CASSPGGQGAWETQYF,TGCGCCAGCAGCCCCGGTGGACAGGGGGCTTGGGAGACCCAGTACTTC,-,TRBV4-3,TRBD1,TRBJ2-5
CASSLAGNNEQFF,TGTGCCAGCAGCTTAGCAGGGAACAATGAGCAGTTCTTC,many,TRBV7-2,-,TRBJ2-1
CASSVLGQPQHF,TGTGCCAGCTCAGTCCTGGGTCAGCCCCAGCATTTT,-,TRBV27,-,TRBJ1-5
CASSRPGTTTYNEQFF,TGTGCCAGCAGTCGACCCGGGACTACAACCTACAATGAGCAGTTCTTC,few,TRBV27,TRBD2,TRBJ2-1
CASSEVGGTDTQYF,TGTGCCAGCAGTGAAGTGGGGGGCACAGATACGCAGTATTTT,-,TRBV25-1,-,TRBJ2-3
CATSETNRYGYTF,TGTGCCACCAGCGAAACCAACCGCTATGGCTACACCTTC,-,TRBV15,-,TRBJ1-2
CSVEQGAYNEQFF,TGCAGCGTTGAACAGGGGGCCTACAATGAGCAGTTCTTC,-,TRBV29-1,TRBD1,TRBJ2-1
CSATPGGSGNQPQHF,TGCAGTGCTACCCCAGGGGGGAGTGGCAATCAGCCCCAGCATTTT,few,TRBV20-1,TRBD1,TRBJ1-5
CASSIASVNEKLFF,TGTGCCAGTAGTATTGCTTCAGTAAATGAAAAACTGTTTTTT,-,TRBV19,-,TRBJ1-4
CASSFSAGGVTYNEQFF,TGTGCCAGCAGTTTTTCCGCGGGAGGAGTCACCTACAATGAGCAGTTCTTC,many,TRBV12-3/TRBV12-4,TRBD2,TRBJ2-1
CASSLGTSVSYEQYF,TGTGCCAGCAGTTTAGGAACTAGCGTATCCTACGAGCAGTACTTC,many,TRBV12-3/TRBV12-4,TRBD2,TRBJ2-7
CASRTGSNEKLFF,TGTGCCAGCAGGACAGGTTCTAATGAAAAACTGTTTTTT,few,TRBV6-2/TRBV6-3,-,TRBJ1-4
CASSYIKGQGAREQYF,TGTGCCAGCAGTTACATTAAGGGACAGGGTGCACGCGAGCAGTACTTC,many,TRBV6-5,TRBD1,TRBJ2-7
CATRERKQGAGYNEQFF,TGTGCCACCAGGGAGCGAAAACAGGGGGCGGGATACAATGAGCAGTTCTTC,many,TRBV24-1,TRBD1,TRBJ2-1
CASMTGQLSSYNSPLHF,TGTGCCAGCATGACGGGACAGCTGAGCTCCTATAATTCACCCCTCCACTTT,-,TRBV6-1,TRBD1,TRBJ1-6
CASSQTLAGDHYEQYF,TGTGCCAGCAGCCAGACACTAGCGGGAGACCACTACGAGCAGTACTTC,-,TRBV3-1,TRBD2,TRBJ2-7
CSARGNPSSYNSPLHF,TGCAGTGCAAGAGGAAACCCGAGCTCCTATAATTCACCCCTCCACTTT,few,TRBV20-1,-,TRBJ1-6
CASSYALGTIYGYTF,TGTGCCAGCAGTTACGCCCTCGGGACAATCTATGGCTACACCTTC,few,TRBV27,-,TRBJ1-2
CASSQGEGGGYTF,TGTGCCAGCAGCCAAGGGGAGGGTGGTGGCTACACCTTC,many,TRBV3-1,-,TRBJ1-2
CASRWTGKNTEAFF,TGTGCCAGCCGCTGGACAGGGAAGAACACTGAAGCTTTCTTT,many,TRBV6-4,TRBD1,TRBJ1-1
CASSPSFYEQYF,TGCGCCAGCAGCCCCTCTTTCTACGAGCAGTACTTC,many,TRBV5-1,-,TRBJ2-7
CASSFDRANQPQHF,TGTGCCAGCAGTTTCGACAGGGCCAATCAGCCCCAGCATTTT,few,TRBV28,TRBD1,TRBJ1-5
CASSQERPGGAYTDTQYF,TGTGCCAGCAGCCAAGAACGCCCAGGGGGCGCTTACACAGATACGCAGTATTTT,many,TRBV3-1,TRBD1,TRBJ2-3
CASSDSTYNEQFF,TGCGCCAGCAGTGATTCCACCTACAATGAGCAGTTCTTC,few,TRBV10-1,-,TRBJ2-1
CASSYPTSFDRPLRGKTQYF,TGTGCCAGCAGTTACCCGACTTCTTTTGACAGGCCGCTGCGGGGAAAGACCCAGTACTTC,many,TRBV6-2/TRBV6-3,-,TRBJ2-5
CASSQLLSGDEQYF,TGCGCCAGCAGCCAACTTCTCAGCGGGGACGAGCAGTACTTC,many,TRBV4-3,TRBD2,TRBJ2-7
CASSLQGQLTEAFF,TGCGCCAGCAGCTTACAGGGACAGCTCACTGAAGCTTTCTTT,many,TRBV5-1,TRBD1,TRBJ1-1
CSAAPTSGGYSDTQYF,TGCAGTGCTGCTCCGACTAGCGGGGGGTACTCAGATACGCAGTATTTT,-,TRBV20-1,TRBD2,TRBJ2-3
CASSSRLAGGLDEQFF,TGTGCCAGCAGTTCGCGCCTAGCGGGGGGGCTTGATGAGCAGTTCTTC,many,TRBV27,TRBD2,TRBJ2-1
CASRTSGGAETQYF,TGTGCCAGCAGAACAAGCGGGGGGGCGGAGACCCAGTACTTC,many,TRBV7-2,TRBD2,TRBJ2-5
CASSSPWENSYEQYF,TGTGCCAGCAGTTCCCCATGGGAGAACTCCTACGAGCAGTACTTC,many,TRBV28,-,TRBJ2-7
CSARGTSENNTQYF,TGCAGTGCCCGTGGGACTAGCGAGAACAATACGCAGTATTTT,-,TRBV20-1,TRBD2,TRBJ2-3
CASRAGHPNTEAFF,TGTGCCAGCAGGGCGGGACACCCGAACACTGAAGCTTTCTTT,many,TRBV6-1,-,TRBJ1-1
CASSSYPSAEAFF,TGTGCCAGCAGCTCATATCCGAGTGCTGAAGCTTTCTTT,many,TRBV7-2,-,TRBJ1-1
CASSEPDRGNEQYF,TGTGCCAGCTCAGAACCGGACAGGGGGAACGAGCAGTACTTC,-,TRBV18,TRBD1,TRBJ2-7
CASSQNLQGNEQFF,TGTGCCAGCAGCCAAAATTTACAGGGCAATGAGCAGTTCTTC,few,TRBV3-1,-,TRBJ2-1
CASSIVWGANTGELFF,TGTGCCAGTAGTATAGTGTGGGGAGCGAACACCGGGGAGCTGTTTTTT,few,TRBV19,-,TRBJ2-2
CASSVAPADTQYF,TGTGCCAGCAGCGTAGCTCCCGCAGATACGCAGTATTTT,few,TRBV9,-,TRBJ2-3
CSAPALKTGYLYEQYF,TGCAGTGCCCCCGCACTGAAGACAGGTTACCTGTACGAGCAGTACTTC,-,TRBV20-1,-,TRBJ2-7